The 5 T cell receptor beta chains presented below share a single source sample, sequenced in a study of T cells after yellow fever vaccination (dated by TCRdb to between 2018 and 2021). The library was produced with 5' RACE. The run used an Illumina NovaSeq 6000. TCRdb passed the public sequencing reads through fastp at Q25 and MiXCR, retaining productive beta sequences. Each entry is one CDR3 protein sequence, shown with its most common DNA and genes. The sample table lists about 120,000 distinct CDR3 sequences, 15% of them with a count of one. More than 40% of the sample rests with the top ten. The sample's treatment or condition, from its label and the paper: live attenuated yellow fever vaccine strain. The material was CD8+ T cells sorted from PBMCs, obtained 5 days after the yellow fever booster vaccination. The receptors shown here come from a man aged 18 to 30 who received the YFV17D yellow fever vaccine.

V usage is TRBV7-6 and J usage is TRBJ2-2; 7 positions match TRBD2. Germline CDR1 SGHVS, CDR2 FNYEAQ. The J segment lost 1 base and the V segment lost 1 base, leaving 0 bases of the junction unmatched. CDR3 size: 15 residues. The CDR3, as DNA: TGTGCCAGCAGCTTAGGCGGGGGGAACACCGGGGAGCTGTTTTTT. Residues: CASSLGGGNTGELFF.

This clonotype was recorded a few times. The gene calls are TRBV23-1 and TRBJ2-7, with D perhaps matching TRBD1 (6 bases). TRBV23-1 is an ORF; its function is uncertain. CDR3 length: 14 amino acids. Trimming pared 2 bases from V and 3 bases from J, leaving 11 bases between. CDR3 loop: CASSQNRVFYEQYV. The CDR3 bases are TGCGCCAGCAGTCAAAACAGGGTATTCTACGAGCAGTACGTC.

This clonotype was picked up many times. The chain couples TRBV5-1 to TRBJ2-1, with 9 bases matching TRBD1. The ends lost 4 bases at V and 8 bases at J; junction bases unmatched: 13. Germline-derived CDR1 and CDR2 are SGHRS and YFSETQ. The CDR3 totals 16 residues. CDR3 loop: CASSEGTGLLSDEQFF. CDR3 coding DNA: TGCGCCAGCAGCGAGGGGACAGGGTTATTATCAGATGAGCAGTTCTTC.

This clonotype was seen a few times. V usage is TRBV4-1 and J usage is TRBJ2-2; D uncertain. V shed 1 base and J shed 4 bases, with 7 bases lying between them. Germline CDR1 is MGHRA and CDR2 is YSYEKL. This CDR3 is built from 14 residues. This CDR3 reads CASSQGMVTGELFF. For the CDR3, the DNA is TGCGCCAGCAGCCAAGGAATGGTCACCGGGGAGCTGTTTTTT.

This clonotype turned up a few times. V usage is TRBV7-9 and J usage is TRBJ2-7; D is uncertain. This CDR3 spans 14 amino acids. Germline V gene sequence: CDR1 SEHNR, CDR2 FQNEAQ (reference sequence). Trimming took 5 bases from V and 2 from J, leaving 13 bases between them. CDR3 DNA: TGTGCCAGCAGCCCCCGGTACCCGCCCTACGAGCAGTACGTC. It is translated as CASSPRYPPYEQYV.